This TCR beta chain was profiled in a study of T cells after somatic rescue of genetic block. This CDR3 has 13 amino acids. Between the trimmed V and J ends, which lost 4 bases and 11 bases, there was a span of 18 bases. Germline assignment: CDR1 SGHNT and CDR2 YYREEE (reference sequence). Measured with immunoSEQ multiplex PCR; TCRdb has only the in-frame clones, and not every one. This sample has tens of thousands of clones, with around 93% found just once. This clone came up once. Sample: peripheral blood mononuclear cells (PBMCs). The chain carries TRBV5-4 and TRBJ1-1; D remains ambiguous. The TCR comes from a man between 35 and 55 years old. In DNA form, the CDR3 reads TGTGCCAGCAGCCCCACCACTATCGCGAACGCTTTCTTT. Translating gives CASSPTTIANAFF. The complete variable domain, with remaining parts taken from reference TRBV5-4 and TRBJ1-1, reads ETGVTQSPTHLIKTRGQQVTLRCSSQSGHNTVSWYQQALGQGPQFIFQYYREEENGRGNFPPRFSGLQFPNYSSELNVNALELDDSALYLCASSPTTIANAFFGQGTRLTVV.